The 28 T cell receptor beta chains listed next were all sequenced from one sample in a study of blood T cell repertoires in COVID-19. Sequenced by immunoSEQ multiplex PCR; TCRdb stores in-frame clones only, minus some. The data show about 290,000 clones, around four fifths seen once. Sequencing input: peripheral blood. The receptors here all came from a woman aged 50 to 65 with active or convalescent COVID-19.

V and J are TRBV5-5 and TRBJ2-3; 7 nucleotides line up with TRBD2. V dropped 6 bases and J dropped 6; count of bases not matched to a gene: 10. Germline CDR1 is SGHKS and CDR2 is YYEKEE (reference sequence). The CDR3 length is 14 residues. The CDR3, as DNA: TGTGCCAGCAACCTCGGGAGGAATCGGGATACGCAGTATTTT. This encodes CASNLGRNRDTQYF.

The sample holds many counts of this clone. CDR3 loop: CASSDGAGGPDTQYF. CDR3 nucleotides: TGTGCCAGCAGTGACGGGGCGGGAGGGCCCGATACGCAGTATTTT. The chain employs TRBV6-4 and TRBJ2-3; TRBD2 matches 9 bases. The CDR3 extends over 15 amino acids. Per the germline V gene, CDR1 is MRHNA and CDR2 is SNTAGT. V lost 2 bases, J lost 6 bases, and 6 bases stayed unmatched.

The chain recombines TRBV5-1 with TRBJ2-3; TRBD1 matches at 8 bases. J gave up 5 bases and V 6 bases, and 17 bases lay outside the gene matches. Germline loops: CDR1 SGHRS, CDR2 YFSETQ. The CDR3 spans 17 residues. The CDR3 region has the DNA TGCGCCAGCATAGGGGATTGGAGGACAGGGACACGAGATACGCAGTATTTT. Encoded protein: CASIGDWRTGTRDTQYF.

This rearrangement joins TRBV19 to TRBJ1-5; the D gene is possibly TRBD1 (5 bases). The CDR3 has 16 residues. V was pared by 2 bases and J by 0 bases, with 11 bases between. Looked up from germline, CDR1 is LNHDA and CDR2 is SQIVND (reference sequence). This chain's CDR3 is CASSISGGDSNQPQHF. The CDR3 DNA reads TGTGCCAGTAGTATATCCGGGGGAGATAGCAATCAGCCCCAGCATTTT.

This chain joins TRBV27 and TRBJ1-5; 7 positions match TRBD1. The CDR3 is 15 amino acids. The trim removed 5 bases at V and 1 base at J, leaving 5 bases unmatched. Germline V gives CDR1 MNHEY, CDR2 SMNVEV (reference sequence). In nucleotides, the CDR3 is TGTGCCAGCAGTCCCCCAGGGGGGAGCAATCAGCCCCAGCATTTT. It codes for CASSPPGGSNQPQHF.

Here the CDR3 DNA reads TGTGCCACCAGTGACGGGGACAGGGGGCTCTTTGGCTACACCTTC. Its translation is CATSDGDRGLFGYTF. J is TRBJ1-2 and V is TRBV24-1; 12 bases fit TRBD1. The CDR3 is made up of 15 amino acids. Germline CDR1 KGHDR, CDR2 SFDVKD. The J segment lost 7 bases and the V segment lost 4 bases, leaving 6 bases of the junction unmatched.

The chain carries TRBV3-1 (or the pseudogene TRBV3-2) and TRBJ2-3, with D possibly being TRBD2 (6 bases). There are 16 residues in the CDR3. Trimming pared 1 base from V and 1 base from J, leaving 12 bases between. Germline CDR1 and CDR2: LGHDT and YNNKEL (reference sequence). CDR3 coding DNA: TGTGCCAGCAGCCAAGGGGGCGGGAAGCGCACAGATACGCAGTATTTT. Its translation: CASSQGGGKRTDTQYF.

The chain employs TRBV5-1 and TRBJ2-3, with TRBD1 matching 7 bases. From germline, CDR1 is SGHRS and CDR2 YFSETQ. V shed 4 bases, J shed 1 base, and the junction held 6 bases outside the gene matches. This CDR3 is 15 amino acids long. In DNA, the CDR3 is TGCGCCAGCAGCACCTGGACAGGCGGCACAGATACGCAGTATTTT. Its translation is CASSTWTGGTDTQYF.

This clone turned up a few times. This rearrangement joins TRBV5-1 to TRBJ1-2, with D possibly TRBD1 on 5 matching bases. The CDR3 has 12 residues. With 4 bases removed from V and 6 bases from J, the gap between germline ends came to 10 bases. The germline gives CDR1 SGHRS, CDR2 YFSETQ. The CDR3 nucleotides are TGCGCCAGCAGCCCCGCAGGGCATGGCTACACCTTC. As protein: CASSPAGHGYTF.

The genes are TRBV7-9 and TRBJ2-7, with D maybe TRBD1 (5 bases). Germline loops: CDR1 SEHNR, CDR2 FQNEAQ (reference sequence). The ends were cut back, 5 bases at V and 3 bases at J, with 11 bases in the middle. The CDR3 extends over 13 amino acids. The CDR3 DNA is TGTGCCAGCAGCCCTACCAGGGACTACGAGCAGTACTTC. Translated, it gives CASSPTRDYEQYF.

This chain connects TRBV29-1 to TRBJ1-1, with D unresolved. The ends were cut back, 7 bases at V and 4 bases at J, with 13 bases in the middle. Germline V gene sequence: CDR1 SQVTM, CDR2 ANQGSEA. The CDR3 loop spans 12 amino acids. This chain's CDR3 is CSAASSGTEAFF. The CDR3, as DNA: TGCAGCGCCGCTAGCTCCGGCACTGAAGCTTTCTTT.

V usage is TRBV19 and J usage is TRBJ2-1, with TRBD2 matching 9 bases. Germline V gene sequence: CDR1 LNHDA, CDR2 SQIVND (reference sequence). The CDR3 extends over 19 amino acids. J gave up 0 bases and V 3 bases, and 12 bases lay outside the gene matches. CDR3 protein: CASSIGLASGKSSYNEQFF. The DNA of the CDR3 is TGTGCCAGTAGTATTGGGCTCGCTAGCGGGAAGAGCTCCTACAATGAGCAGTTCTTC. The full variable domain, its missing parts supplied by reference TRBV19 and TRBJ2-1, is DGGITQSPKYLFRKEGQNVTLSCEQNLNHDAMYWYRQDPGQGLRLIYYSQIVNDFQKGDIAEGYSVSREKKESFPLTVTSAQKNPTAFYLCASSIGLASGKSSYNEQFFGPGTRLTVL.

DNA of the CDR3: TGTGCCAGCAGGGGGACTAGCGGGAGGGGGTCCTACAATGAGCAGTTCTTC. Translating it yields CASRGTSGRGSYNEQFF. The chain carries TRBV28 and TRBJ2-1, with 16 bases fitting TRBD2. This CDR3 spans 17 amino acids. Germline V CDR1 and CDR2: MDHEN, SYDVKM. V was clipped by 6 bases and J by 1 base; unmatched bases: 3.

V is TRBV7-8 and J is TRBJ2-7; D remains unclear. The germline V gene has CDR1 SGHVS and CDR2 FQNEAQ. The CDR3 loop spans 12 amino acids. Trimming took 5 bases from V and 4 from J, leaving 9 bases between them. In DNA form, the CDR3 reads TGTGCCAGCAGCGCGACACCTTACGAGCAGTACTTC. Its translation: CASSATPYEQYF.

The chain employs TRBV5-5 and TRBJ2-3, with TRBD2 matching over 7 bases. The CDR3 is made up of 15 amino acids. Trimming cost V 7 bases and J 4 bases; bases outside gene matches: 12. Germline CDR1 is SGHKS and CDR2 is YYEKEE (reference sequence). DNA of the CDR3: TGTGCCAGCTCGCTCGGGGGGAGTGGGGCAGATACGCAGTATTTT. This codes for CASSLGGSGADTQYF. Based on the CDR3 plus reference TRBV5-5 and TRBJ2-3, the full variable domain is DAGVTQSPTHLIKTRGQQVTLRCSPISGHKSVSWYQQVLGQGPQFIFQYYEKEERGRGNFPDRFSARQFPNYSSELNVNALLLGDSALYLCASSLGGSGADTQYFGPGTRLTVL.

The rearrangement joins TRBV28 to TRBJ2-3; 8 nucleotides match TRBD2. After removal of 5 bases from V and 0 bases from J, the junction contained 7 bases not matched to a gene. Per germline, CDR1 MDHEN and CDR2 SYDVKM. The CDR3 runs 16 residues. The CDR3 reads CASSPLAGASTDTQYF. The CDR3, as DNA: TGTGCCAGCAGTCCCCTAGCGGGCGCTAGCACAGATACGCAGTATTTT.

In nucleotides, the CDR3 is TGCGCCAGCACCCAGATCCCAGAGGGAGGAGGCGGCTACACCTTC. Encoded protein: CASTQIPEGGGGYTF. The gene calls are TRBV5-1 and TRBJ1-2, with D unresolved. CDR1 and CDR2 from the germline V gene are SGHRS and YFSETQ. The V gene lost 6 bases and the J gene lost 8 bases, with 23 bases spanning the gap. This CDR3 is built from 15 residues.

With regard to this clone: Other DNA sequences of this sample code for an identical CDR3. The CDR3 DNA follows: TGCGCCAGCAGCTTGGGACAGGGAGGCACCGGGGAGCTGTTTTTT. Its translation is CASSLGQGGTGELFF. The chain is built from TRBV5-1 and TRBJ2-2; D is possibly TRBD1 (7 bases). V was trimmed by 0 bases and J by 4 bases, leaving 10 bases between them. The germline gives CDR1 SGHRS, CDR2 YFSETQ. This CDR3 has 15 amino acids.

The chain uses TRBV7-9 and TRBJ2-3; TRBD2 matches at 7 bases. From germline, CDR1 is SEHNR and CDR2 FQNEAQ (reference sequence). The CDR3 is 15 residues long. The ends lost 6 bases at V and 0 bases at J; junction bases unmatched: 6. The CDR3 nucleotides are TGTGCCAGCAGAGCCGGGACTACAAGCACAGATACGCAGTATTTT. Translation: CASRAGTTSTDTQYF.

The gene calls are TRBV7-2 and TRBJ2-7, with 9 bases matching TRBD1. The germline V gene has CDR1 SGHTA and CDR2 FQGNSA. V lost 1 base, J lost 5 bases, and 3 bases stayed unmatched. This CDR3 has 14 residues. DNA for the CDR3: TGTGCCAGCAGCTTAGACAGGGGGCCCAACGAGCAGTACTTC. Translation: CASSLDRGPNEQYF.

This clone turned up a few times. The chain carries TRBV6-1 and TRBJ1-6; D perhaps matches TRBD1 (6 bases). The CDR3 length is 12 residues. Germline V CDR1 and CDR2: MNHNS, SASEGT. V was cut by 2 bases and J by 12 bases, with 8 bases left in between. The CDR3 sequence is CASSEIQGPLHF. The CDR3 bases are TGTGCCAGCAGTGAAATACAGGGACCCCTCCACTTT.

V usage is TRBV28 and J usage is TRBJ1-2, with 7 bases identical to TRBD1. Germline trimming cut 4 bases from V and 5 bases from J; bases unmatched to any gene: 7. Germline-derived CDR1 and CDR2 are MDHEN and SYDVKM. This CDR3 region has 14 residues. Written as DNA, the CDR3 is TGTGCCAGCAGTTCTGGGACAGACCTATATGGCTACACCTTC. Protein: CASSSGTDLYGYTF.

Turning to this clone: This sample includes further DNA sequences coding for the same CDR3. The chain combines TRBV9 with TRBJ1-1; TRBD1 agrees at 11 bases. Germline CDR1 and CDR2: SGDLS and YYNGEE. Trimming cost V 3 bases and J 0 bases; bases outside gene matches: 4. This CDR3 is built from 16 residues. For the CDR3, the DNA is TGTGCCAGCAGCGCCGGGACAGGGGGGATGAACACTGAAGCTTTCTTT. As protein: CASSAGTGGMNTEAFF.

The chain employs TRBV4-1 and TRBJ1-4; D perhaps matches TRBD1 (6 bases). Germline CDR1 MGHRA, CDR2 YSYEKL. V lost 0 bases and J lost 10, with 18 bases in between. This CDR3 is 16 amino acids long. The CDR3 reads CASSQDRTADPGKLFF. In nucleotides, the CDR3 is TGCGCCAGCAGCCAAGATCGGACAGCCGACCCAGGAAAACTGTTTTTT.

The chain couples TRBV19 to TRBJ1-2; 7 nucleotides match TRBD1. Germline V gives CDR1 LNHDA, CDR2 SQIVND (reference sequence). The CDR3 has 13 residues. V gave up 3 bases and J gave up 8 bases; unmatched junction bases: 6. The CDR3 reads CASSIGRGRGYTF. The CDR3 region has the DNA TGTGCCAGTAGTATCGGCAGGGGGAGAGGCTACACCTTC.

The CDR3: CASSFVGRGDNEQFF. CDR3 DNA: TGTGCCAGCAGCTTCGTCGGGAGGGGCGACAATGAGCAGTTCTTC. The rearrangement uses TRBV7-2 and TRBJ2-1; 8 nucleotides match TRBD2. With 3 bases clipped from V and 5 bases from J, the junction kept 6 bases outside the gene matches. Germline loops: CDR1 SGHTA, CDR2 FQGNSA. This CDR3 spans 15 amino acids.

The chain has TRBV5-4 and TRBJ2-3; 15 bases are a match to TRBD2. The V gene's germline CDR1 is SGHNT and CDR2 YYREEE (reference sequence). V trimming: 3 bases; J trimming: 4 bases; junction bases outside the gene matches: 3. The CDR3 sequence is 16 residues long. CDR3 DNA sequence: TGTGCCAGCAGCTCGGGACTAGCGGGAGGTCCAGATACGCAGTATTTT. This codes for CASSSGLAGGPDTQYF.

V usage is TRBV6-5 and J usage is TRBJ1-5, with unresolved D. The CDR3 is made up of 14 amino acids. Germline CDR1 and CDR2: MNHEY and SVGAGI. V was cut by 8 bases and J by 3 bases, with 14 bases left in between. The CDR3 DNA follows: TGTGCCAGCGGTAGGCGGGGTATCAATCAGCCCCAGCATTTT. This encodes CASGRRGINQPQHF.